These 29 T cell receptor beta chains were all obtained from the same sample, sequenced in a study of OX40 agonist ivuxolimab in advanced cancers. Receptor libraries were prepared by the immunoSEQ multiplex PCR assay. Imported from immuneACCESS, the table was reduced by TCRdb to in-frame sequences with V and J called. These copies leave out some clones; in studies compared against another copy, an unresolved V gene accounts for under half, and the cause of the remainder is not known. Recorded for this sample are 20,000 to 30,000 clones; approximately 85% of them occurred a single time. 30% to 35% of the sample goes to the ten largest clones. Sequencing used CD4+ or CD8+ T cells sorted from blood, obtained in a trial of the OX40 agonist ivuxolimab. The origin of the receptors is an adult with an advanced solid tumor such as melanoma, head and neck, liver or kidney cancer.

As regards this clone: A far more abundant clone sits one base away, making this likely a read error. In nucleotides, the CDR3 is TGTGCCAGCAGCTCAGGGGAGACGAACACTGAAGCTTTCTTT. Translating it yields CASSSGETNTEAFF. The V call is TRBV11-3, the J call TRBJ1-1; D is possibly TRBD1 (6 bases). Between the trimmed V and J ends, which lost 4 bases and 1 base, there was a span of 10 bases. In germline, CDR1 is SGHNT, CDR2 YENEEA. CDR3 length equals 14 residues. Supplemented by reference TRBV11-3 and TRBJ1-1, the full variable domain reads EAGVVQSPRYKIIEKKQPVAFWCNPISGHNTLYWYLQNLGQGPELLIRYENEEAVDDSQLPKDRFSAERLKGVDSTLKIQPAELGDSAVYLCASSSGETNTEAFFGQGTRLTVV.

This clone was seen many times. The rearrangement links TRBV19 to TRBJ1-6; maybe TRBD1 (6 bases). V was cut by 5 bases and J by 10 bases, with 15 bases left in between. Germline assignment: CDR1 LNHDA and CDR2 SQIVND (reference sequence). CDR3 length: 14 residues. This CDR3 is CASSAQQGWSPLHF. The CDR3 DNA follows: TGTGCCAGTAGTGCCCAACAGGGATGGTCACCCCTCCACTTT.

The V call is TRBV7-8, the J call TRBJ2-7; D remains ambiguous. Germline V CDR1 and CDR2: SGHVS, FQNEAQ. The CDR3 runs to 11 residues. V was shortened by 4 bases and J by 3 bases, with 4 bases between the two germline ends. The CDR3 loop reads CASSYNYEQYF. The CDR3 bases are TGTGCCAGCAGCTACAACTACGAGCAGTACTTC.

The CDR3 DNA sequence: TGTGCCAGCAGTTACAGGGTTGCGGGATCCGAGCAGTACTTC. Amino acids: CASSYRVAGSEQYF. The V call is TRBV6-6, the J call TRBJ2-7, with D tentatively TRBD2 (6 bases). Trimming stripped 2 bases from V and 6 bases from J, with 14 bases between. This CDR3 contains 14 residues. CDR1 is MNHNY, CDR2 SVGAGI, per germline (reference sequence).

CDR3 loop: CASSLDYEQYF. CDR3 nucleotides: TGTGCCAGCAGCTTAGACTACGAGCAGTACTTC. The rearrangement joins TRBV7-2 to TRBJ2-7; D remains ambiguous. The V end lost 1 base, the J end lost 3 bases, and 1 base lay between the germline ends. This CDR3 region has 11 residues. Germline V gives CDR1 SGHTA, CDR2 FQGNSA. The complete variable domain, with remaining parts taken from reference TRBV7-2 and TRBJ2-7, reads GAGVSQSPSNKVTEKGKDVELRCDPISGHTALYWYRQSLGQGLEFLIYFQGNSAPDKSGLPSDRFSAERTGGSVSTLTIQRTQQEDSAVYLCASSLDYEQYFGPGTRLTVT.

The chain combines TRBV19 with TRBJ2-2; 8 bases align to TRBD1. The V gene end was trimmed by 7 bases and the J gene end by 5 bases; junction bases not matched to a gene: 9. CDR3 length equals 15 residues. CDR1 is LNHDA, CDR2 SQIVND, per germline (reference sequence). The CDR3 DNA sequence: TGTGCCAGTAACCCCCGGGACAGGTGGACCGGGGAGCTGTTTTTT. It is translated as CASNPRDRWTGELFF.

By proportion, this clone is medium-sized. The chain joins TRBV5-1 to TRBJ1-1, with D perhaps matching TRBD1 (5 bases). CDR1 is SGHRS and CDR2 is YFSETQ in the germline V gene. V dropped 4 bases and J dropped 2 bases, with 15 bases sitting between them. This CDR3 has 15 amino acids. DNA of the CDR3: TGCGCCAGCAGCCCCCGGGGGGAAGGCAACACTGAAGCTTTCTTT. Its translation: CASSPRGEGNTEAFF.

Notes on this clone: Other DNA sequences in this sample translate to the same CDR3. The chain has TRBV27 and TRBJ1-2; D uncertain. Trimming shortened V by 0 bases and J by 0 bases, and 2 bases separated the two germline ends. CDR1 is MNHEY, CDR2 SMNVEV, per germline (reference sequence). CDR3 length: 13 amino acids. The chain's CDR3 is CASSLSPNYGYTF. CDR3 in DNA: TGTGCCAGCAGTTTATCCCCTAACTATGGCTACACCTTC.

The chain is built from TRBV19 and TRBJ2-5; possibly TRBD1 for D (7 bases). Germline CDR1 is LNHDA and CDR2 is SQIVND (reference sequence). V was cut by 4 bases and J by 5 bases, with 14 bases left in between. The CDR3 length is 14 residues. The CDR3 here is CASSNLTGRETQYF. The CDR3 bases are TGTGCCAGTAGTAACCTGACAGGGAGGGAGACCCAGTACTTC.

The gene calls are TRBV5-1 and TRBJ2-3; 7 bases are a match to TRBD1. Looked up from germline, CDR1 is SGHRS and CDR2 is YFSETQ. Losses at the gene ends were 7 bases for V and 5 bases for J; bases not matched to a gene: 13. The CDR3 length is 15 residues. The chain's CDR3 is CASCPVDRWQDTQYF. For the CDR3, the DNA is TGCGCCAGCTGCCCAGTGGACAGGTGGCAAGATACGCAGTATTTT.

CDR3 region: CAISESPSYNNQPQHF. In DNA, the CDR3 is TGTGCCATCAGTGAGTCCCCCTCCTACAACAATCAGCCCCAGCATTTT. V usage is TRBV10-3 and J usage is TRBJ1-5; D is ambiguous. Germline lookup yields CDR1 ENHRY and CDR2 SYGVKD. The CDR3 sequence is 16 residues long. Between the trimmed V and J ends, which lost 0 bases and 3 bases, there was a span of 12 bases.

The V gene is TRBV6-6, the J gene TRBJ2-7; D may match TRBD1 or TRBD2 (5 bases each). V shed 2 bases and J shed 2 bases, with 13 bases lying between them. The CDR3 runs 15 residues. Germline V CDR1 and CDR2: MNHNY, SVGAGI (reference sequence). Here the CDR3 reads CASSYEGTAAYEQYF. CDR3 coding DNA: TGTGCCAGCAGTTACGAGGGGACGGCCGCCTACGAGCAGTACTTC.

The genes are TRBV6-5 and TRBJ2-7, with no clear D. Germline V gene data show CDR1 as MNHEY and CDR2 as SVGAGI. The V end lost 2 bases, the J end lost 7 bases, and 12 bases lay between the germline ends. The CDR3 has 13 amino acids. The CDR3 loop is CASSYLGLQEQYF. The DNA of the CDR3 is TGTGCCAGCAGTTACCTTGGCCTTCAGGAGCAGTACTTC.

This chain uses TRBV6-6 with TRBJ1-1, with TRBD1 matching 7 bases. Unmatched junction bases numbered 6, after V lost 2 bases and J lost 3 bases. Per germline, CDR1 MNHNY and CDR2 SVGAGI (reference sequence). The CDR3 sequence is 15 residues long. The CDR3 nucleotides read TGTGCCAGCAGTTACAGGGCAGGGGGTGACACTGAAGCTTTCTTT. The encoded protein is CASSYRAGGDTEAFF.

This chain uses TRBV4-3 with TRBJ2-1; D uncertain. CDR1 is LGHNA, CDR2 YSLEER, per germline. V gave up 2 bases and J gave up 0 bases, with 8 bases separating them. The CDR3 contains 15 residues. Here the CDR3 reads CASSQLLSSYNEQFF. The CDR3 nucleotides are TGCGCCAGCAGCCAATTGTTAAGCTCCTACAATGAGCAGTTCTTC.

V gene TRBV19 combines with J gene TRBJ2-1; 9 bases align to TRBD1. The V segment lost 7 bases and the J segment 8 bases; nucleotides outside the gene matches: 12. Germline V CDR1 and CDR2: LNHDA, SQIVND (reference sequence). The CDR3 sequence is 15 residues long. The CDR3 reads CASTTRDRELDEQFF. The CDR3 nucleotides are TGTGCCAGTACCACTAGGGACAGGGAATTGGATGAGCAGTTCTTC.

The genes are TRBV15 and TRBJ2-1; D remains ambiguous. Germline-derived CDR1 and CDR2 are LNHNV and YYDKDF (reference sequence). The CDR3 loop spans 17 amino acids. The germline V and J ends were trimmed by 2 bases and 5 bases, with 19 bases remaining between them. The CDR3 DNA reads TGTGCCACCAGCAGAAGCCCAGACAATTTTGTTCACAATGAGCAGTTCTTC. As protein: CATSRSPDNFVHNEQFF.

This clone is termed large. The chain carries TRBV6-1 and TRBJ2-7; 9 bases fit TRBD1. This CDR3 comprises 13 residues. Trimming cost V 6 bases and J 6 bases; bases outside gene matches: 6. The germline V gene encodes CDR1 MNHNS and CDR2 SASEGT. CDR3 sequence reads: CASSPGTGFEQYF. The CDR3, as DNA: TGTGCCAGCAGCCCCGGGACAGGGTTCGAGCAGTACTTC.

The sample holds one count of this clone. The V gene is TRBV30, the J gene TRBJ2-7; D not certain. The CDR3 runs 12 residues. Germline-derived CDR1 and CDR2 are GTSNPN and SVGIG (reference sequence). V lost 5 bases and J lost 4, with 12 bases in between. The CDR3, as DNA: TGTGCCTGGTGTATGGTCGGGTACGAGCAGTACTTC. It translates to CAWCMVGYEQYF. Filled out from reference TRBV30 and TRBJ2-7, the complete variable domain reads SQTIHQWPATLVQPVGSPLSLECTVEGTSNPNLYWYRQAAGRGLQLLFYSVGIGQISSEVPQNLSASRPQDRQFILSSKKLLLSDSGFYLCAWCMVGYEQYFGPGTRLTVT.

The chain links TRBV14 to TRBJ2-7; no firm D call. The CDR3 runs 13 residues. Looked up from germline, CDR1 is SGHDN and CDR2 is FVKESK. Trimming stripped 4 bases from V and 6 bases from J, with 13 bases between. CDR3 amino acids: CASSLLGKSEQYF. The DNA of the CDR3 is TGTGCCAGCAGCCTCCTGGGAAAGAGCGAGCAGTACTTC.

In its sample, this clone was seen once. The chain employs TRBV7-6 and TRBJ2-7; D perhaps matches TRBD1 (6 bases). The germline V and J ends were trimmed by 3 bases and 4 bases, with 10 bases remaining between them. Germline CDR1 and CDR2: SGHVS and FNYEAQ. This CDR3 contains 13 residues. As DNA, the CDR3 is TGTGCCAGCAGCTTCGGACAGTCTTACGAGCAGTACTTC. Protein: CASSFGQSYEQYF.

The CDR3 sequence is CASSFKGFRGGKLFF. In DNA form, the CDR3 reads TGTGCCAGCAGCTTCAAGGGTTTCAGGGGAGGGAAACTGTTTTTT. The rearrangement uses TRBV7-9 and TRBJ1-4; TRBD1 is a possible D gene (6 bases). CDR1 is SEHNR, CDR2 FQNEAQ, per germline (reference sequence). This CDR3 spans 15 amino acids. The V end was cut by 3 bases, the J end by 11 bases, with 19 bases between.

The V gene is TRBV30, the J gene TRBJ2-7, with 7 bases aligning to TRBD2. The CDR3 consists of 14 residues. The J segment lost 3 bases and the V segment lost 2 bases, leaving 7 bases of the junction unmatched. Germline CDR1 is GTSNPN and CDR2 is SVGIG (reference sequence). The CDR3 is CAWSRAGSLYEQYF. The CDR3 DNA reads TGTGCCTGGAGTAGAGCGGGGTCACTCTACGAGCAGTACTTC.

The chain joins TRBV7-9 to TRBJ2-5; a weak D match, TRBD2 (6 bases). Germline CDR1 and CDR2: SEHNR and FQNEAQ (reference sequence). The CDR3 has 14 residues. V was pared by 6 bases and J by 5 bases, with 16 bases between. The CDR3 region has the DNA TGTGCCAGCAGACCAGACAGCGGGTGGGAGACCCAGTACTTC. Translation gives CASRPDSGWETQYF.

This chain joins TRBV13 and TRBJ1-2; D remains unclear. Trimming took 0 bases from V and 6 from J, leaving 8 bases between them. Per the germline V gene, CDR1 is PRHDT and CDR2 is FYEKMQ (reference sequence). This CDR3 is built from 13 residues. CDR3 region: CASSLGRQDGYTF. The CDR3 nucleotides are TGTGCCAGCAGCTTAGGTCGGCAGGATGGCTACACCTTC.

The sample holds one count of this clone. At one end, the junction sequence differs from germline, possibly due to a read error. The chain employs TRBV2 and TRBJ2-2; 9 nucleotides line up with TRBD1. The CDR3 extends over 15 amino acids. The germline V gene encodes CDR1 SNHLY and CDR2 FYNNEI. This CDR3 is CASTEGTGSVGELFF. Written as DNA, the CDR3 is TGTGCCAGCACTGAAGGGACAGGGTCGGTCGGGGAGCTGTTTTTT. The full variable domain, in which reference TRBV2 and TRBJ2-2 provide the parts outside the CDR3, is EPEVTQTPSHQVTQMGQEVILRCVPISNHLYFYWYRQILGQKVEFLVSFYNNEISEKSEIFDDQFSVERPDGSNFTLKIRSTKLEDSAMYFCASTEGTGSVGELFFGEGSRLTVL.

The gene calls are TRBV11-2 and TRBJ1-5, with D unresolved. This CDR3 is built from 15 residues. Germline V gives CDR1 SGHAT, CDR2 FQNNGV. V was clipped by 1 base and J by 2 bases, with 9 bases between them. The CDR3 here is CASSLGAARNQPQHF. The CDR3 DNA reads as TGTGCCAGCAGCTTAGGGGCAGCCCGCAATCAGCCCCAGCATTTT.

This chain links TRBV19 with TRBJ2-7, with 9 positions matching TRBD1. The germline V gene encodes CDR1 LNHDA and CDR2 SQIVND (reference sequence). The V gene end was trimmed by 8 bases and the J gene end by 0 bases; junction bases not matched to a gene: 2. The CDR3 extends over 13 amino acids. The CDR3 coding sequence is TGTGCCAGTGGACAGGGGATCTCCTACGAGCAGTACTTC. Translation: CASGQGISYEQYF.

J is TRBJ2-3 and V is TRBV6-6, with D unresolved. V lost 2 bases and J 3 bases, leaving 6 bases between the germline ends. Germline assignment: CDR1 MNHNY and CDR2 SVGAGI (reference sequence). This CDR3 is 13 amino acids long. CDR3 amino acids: CASSYPGTDTQYF. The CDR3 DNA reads TGTGCCAGCAGTTACCCCGGGACAGATACGCAGTATTTT.